Below, 31 T cell receptor beta chains from the same sample are listed, as sequenced in a study of T cells expressing NK-cell markers. From the 5' RACE reads, TCRdb lists one entry per CDR3 protein and no DNA. In all, the sample yields about 460,000 distinct CDR3 sequences. Sequenced input: blood T cells: a sorted CD56 or NKG2C T cell subset, CD4+ or CD8+ T cells, or bulk PBMC T cells (not recorded which). These receptors originate from a woman between 50 and 59 years old in good health.

This chain connects TRBV24-1 to TRBJ2-1; the TRBD1 assignment by TCRdb is unverifiable without DNA. The CDR3 is 18 residues long. Germline assignment: CDR1 KGHDR and CDR2 SFDVKD. This CDR3 reads CATSDLNSGTGNYNEQFF.

The rearrangement joins TRBV5-6 to TRBJ2-3; the TRBD2 assignment by TCRdb is unverifiable without DNA. Per the germline V gene, CDR1 is SGHDT and CDR2 is YYEEEE. CDR3 length equals 16 residues. The CDR3 region is CASSKGTSGFTDTQYF.

The chain couples TRBV12-3 or TRBV12-4 to TRBJ2-1; TCRdb returns TRBD1, unconfirmable since there is no DNA. There are 16 residues in the CDR3. The CDR3 is CASSPLSGTSYNEQFF.

V is TRBV24-1 and J is TRBJ2-1. This CDR3 region has 14 residues. Germline CDR1 reads KGHDR; CDR2 reads SFDVKD. CDR3 amino acids: CATSDFRVSNEQFF.

Here the CDR3 reads CASTAVGVGTGVEAFF. The chain is built from TRBV5-1 and TRBJ1-1; the TCRdb D gene call, TRBD1, has no DNA to confirm it. The CDR3 spans 16 residues. The germline CDR1 and CDR2 sequences are SGHRS and YFSETQ.

The chain joins TRBV20-1 to TRBJ2-7; TCRdb's D call of TRBD1 is untestable without DNA. The CDR3 consists of 17 residues. CDR1 is DFQATT and CDR2 is SNEGSKA in the germline V gene (reference sequence). CDR3 sequence reads: CSANLGSPTGVFYEQYF.

This chain joins TRBV3-1 and TRBJ2-1. The CDR3 length is 17 residues. Germline CDR1 is LGHDT and CDR2 is YNNKEL (reference sequence). CDR3 loop: CASSQDMVAGALNEQFF.

The CDR3 sequence: CASRGTRGQATQYF. V usage is TRBV2 and J usage is TRBJ2-5; TCRdb indicates TRBD2, and absent DNA this call remains unverified. The CDR3 loop spans 14 amino acids. The germline V gene has CDR1 SNHLY and CDR2 FYNNEI.

The chain combines TRBV7-7 with TRBJ2-1; the D gene TCRdb calls, TRBD2, cannot be checked with no DNA. This CDR3 is 16 amino acids long. The germline gives CDR1 SSHAT, CDR2 FNYEAQ (reference sequence). The CDR3 region is CASSLGRFTSENEQFF.

This rearrangement joins TRBV11-2 to TRBJ2-3. Germline V gene sequence: CDR1 SGHAT, CDR2 FQNNGV. The length of the CDR3 is 12 residues. CDR3 amino acids: CASSDIRDTQYF. Looking up the rest from reference TRBV11-2 and TRBJ2-3 gives the full variable domain: EAGVAQSPRYKIIEKRQSVAFWCNPISGHATLYWYQQILGQGPKLLIQFQNNGVVDDSQLPKDRFSAERLKGVDSTLKIQPAKLEDSAVYLCASSDIRDTQYFGPGTRLTVL.

The J gene is TRBJ2-1, the V gene TRBV20-1; the D call of TRBD2 rests on TCRdb alone, since no DNA is present to check it. Per the germline V gene, CDR1 is DFQATT and CDR2 is SNEGSKA (reference sequence). The CDR3 runs to 17 residues. This CDR3 reads CSARDRSVLAGYNEQFF.

V gene TRBV3-1 combines with J gene TRBJ2-7; TCRdb lists TRBD1, though no DNA is available to test this call. The CDR3 contains 13 residues. The V gene's germline CDR1 is LGHDT and CDR2 YNNKEL (reference sequence). CDR3: CASSLTGDTEQYF.

This rearrangement joins TRBV6-1 to TRBJ2-6; lacking DNA, the TRBD1 call made by TCRdb goes unchecked. The germline V gene encodes CDR1 MNHNS and CDR2 SASEGT. This CDR3 is built from 18 residues. The CDR3 sequence: CASSEEGIERAGANVLTF.

The chain has TRBV20-1 and TRBJ2-5; without DNA, the TCRdb call of TRBD2 cannot be checked. Germline lookup yields CDR1 DFQATT and CDR2 SNEGSKA (reference sequence). CDR3 size: 14 residues. The CDR3 is CSARALAAQETQYF.

The rearrangement joins TRBV10-3 to TRBJ2-1; absent DNA, TCRdb's TRBD1 call cannot be checked. The CDR3 is 16 amino acids. Germline lookup yields CDR1 ENHRY and CDR2 SYGVKD. The CDR3 spells CAISEAQPGTIGEQFF.

The chain combines TRBV6-6 with TRBJ1-4. CDR1 is MNHNY, CDR2 SVGAGI, per germline (reference sequence). The CDR3 is made up of 15 amino acids. CDR3 loop: CASSPFLESNEKLFF.

The V and J genes are TRBV20-1 and TRBJ2-4; TCRdb's D call of TRBD1 is untestable without DNA. From germline, CDR1 is DFQATT and CDR2 SNEGSKA (reference sequence). The CDR3 is 15 amino acids. The CDR3 spells CSANLRGSAKNIQYF.

The rearrangement joins TRBV18 to TRBJ2-5. Germline CDR1 is KGHSH and CDR2 is LQKENI. The CDR3 runs to 13 residues. CDR3 loop: CASLRLGHETQYF.

This chain uses TRBV20-1 with TRBJ2-1; TCRdb lists TRBD2, though no DNA is available to test this call. Germline lookup yields CDR1 DFQATT and CDR2 SNEGSKA (reference sequence). This CDR3 has 13 amino acids. CDR3 region: CSATTGLINEQFF.

The chain employs TRBV4-2 and TRBJ2-1; TCRdb's assignment of TRBD1 cannot be checked, as there is no DNA. Germline CDR1 reads LGHNA; CDR2 reads YNFKEQ. The CDR3 extends over 16 amino acids. CDR3: CASSLRQGQAPGEQFF.

V is TRBV5-1 and J is TRBJ2-5; TCRdb returns TRBD2, unconfirmable since there is no DNA. The CDR3 contains 15 residues. Germline V gene sequence: CDR1 SGHRS, CDR2 YFSETQ. CDR3 residues: CASSLARGPQAAQYF.

The J gene is TRBJ2-2, the V gene TRBV5-1; TCRdb returns TRBD1, unconfirmable since there is no DNA. This CDR3 is 15 amino acids long. Per the germline V gene, CDR1 is SGHRS and CDR2 is YFSETQ. CDR3 residues: CASRGDRGYTGELFF.

The V and J genes are TRBV12-3 or TRBV12-4 and TRBJ2-1; TCRdb picks TRBD2, but there is no DNA to check that call. This CDR3 is 18 amino acids long. The CDR3 protein is CASSLRDPAAGAYNEQFF.

The gene calls are TRBV20-1 and TRBJ2-7; TCRdb reports TRBD1, a call that lacks DNA to check it against. Germline CDR1 reads DFQATT; CDR2 reads SNEGSKA (reference sequence). This CDR3 is built from 13 residues. The CDR3 here is CSGEPGGSSEQYF.

The chain employs TRBV4-1 and TRBJ2-1; the TCRdb D gene call, TRBD1, has no DNA to confirm it. In germline, CDR1 is MGHRA, CDR2 YSYEKL. CDR3 length equals 15 residues. The CDR3 sequence: CASSQVRLSYNEQFF.

The J gene is TRBJ1-1, the V gene TRBV20-1; TCRdb gives TRBD1 as the D gene, but with no DNA this cannot be confirmed. This CDR3 is 13 amino acids long. CDR1 DFQATT and CDR2 SNEGSKA come from the germline V gene (reference sequence). CDR3 sequence: CSARDGGHREAFF.

This sequence joins TRBV5-1 and TRBJ2-1. CDR1 and CDR2 from the germline V gene are SGHRS and YFSETQ. There are 11 residues in the CDR3. CDR3 in amino acids: CASSRDNEQFF.

The V call is TRBV6-5, the J call TRBJ2-2; TCRdb lists TRBD2, though no DNA is available to test this call. Germline V lookup: CDR1 MNHEY, CDR2 SVGAGI. The CDR3 length is 14 residues. CDR3: CASRSSGTTGELFF.

The genes are TRBV20-1 and TRBJ2-1. The CDR3 has 15 amino acids. Germline values: CDR1 DFQATT, CDR2 SNEGSKA (reference sequence). The CDR3 region is CSARMWRYEYNEQFF.

The chain recombines TRBV7-8 with TRBJ2-3. CDR1 and CDR2 from the germline V gene are SGHVS and FQNEAQ. CDR3 length equals 17 residues. The CDR3 protein is CASSSRRLAGGTDTQYF.

The chain carries TRBV18 and TRBJ1-1; TCRdb reports TRBD1, a call that lacks DNA to check it against. Germline V gene sequence: CDR1 KGHSH, CDR2 LQKENI. The CDR3 runs to 17 residues. CDR3 residues: CASSRGQGARGRTEAFF.